This T cell receptor beta chain came from a study of blood T cell repertoires in COVID-19. Study-level information: Whether acute or convalescent, the COVID-19 samples came from the United States, Italy and Spain. Nucleic acid was either cDNA or gDNA, and it came from T cells, B-cell-depleted T cells, or PBMCs.

The CDR3 is made up of 18 amino acids. Methods used by the authors: Estimated nucleated cell counts came from reference gene primer amplification. The method was immunoSEQ multiplex PCR; TCRdb's version includes in-frame clones alone and lacks a portion of them. From that table come the V and J calls and clone size; the DNA was used to work out D and trimming. The sample has about 200,000 clones, approximately 87% seen once; the top ten hold about 2.2%. The V gene is TRBV1, the J gene TRBJ1-3; the D call of TRBD1 is as the table states it, not checked on the DNA. TRBV1 is a pseudogene. The receptor's source is a woman in her forties or fifties with acute or convalescent COVID-19. Sequenced sample: peripheral blood. In DNA form, the CDR3 reads TGCACCAGCAGCCAGGGAAACCGGGACAGATTGAACCGAAACACCATATATTTT. This encodes CTSSQGNRDRLNRNTIYF.